These T cell receptor beta chains were read from a single sample in a study of shared clonotypes between healthy human individuals. Using immunoSEQ multiplex PCR, the repertoire was profiled, and TCRdb retains in-frame clones only, with some absent. This sample carries more than 2,000,000 clones, 80% to 95% of them seen once, and the ten largest clones take approximately 0.4%. The sample taken for sequencing was naive CD4+ T cells from PBMCs. These receptors were collected from a man aged 18 to 30 in good health. Some clones in this sample may be carry-over from other donors' samples. CDR3s include the opening cysteine and the closing phenylalanine or tryptophan. Fields, in order: D gene, J gene, clone size, V gene, CDR3 protein, CDR3 DNA. The D gene is left open where the match is weak. Clone size is given for some rows only: seen once, a few or many times, or a class if the clone is expanded.

>-|TRBJ2-7|-|TRBV7-9
CASSPLGTKEEQYF
TGTGCCAGCAGCCCCCTAGGGACGAAGGAAGAGCAGTACTTC
>-|TRBJ2-2|-|TRBV6-1
CASSEASGNTGELFF
TGTGCCAGCAGTGAAGCTAGCGGGAACACCGGGGAGCTGTTTTTT
>-|TRBJ1-2|-|TRBV19
CASSIASGRGGGYTF
TGTGCCAGTAGTATAGCTTCGGGGCGAGGCGGTGGCTACACCTTC
>TRBD1|TRBJ1-5|-|TRBV28
CASSPNTGGNQPQHF
TGTGCCAGCAGTCCCAACACAGGGGGGAATCAGCCCCAGCATTTT
>-|TRBJ2-5|-|TRBV6-5
CASHGGLDQYF
TGTGCCAGCCATGGGGGTCTCGATCAGTACTTC
>-|TRBJ1-2|-|TRBV28
CASSPVEVSGYTF
TGTGCCAGCAGTCCGGTCGAGGTCAGTGGCTACACCTTC
>-|TRBJ1-1|-|TRBV7-9
CASSLDLLAFF
TGTGCCAGCAGCTTAGATCTCTTAGCTTTCTTT
>-|TRBJ1-2|-|TRBV27
CASRPTGGNGYTF
TGTGCCAGCAGACCTACGGGGGGGAATGGCTACACCTTC
>TRBD1|TRBJ1-6|-|TRBV7-8
CASSPTGKDSPLHF
TGTGCCAGCAGCCCGACAGGGAAAGATTCACCCCTCCACTTT
>TRBD2|TRBJ2-3|-|TRBV9
CASSVGGLAGDTQYF
TGTGCCAGCAGCGTAGGTGGACTAGCGGGAGATACGCAGTATTTT
>-|TRBJ2-7|-|TRBV7-2
CASSFDRSYEQYF
TGTGCCAGCAGCTTTGACAGGTCCTACGAGCAGTACTTC
>-|TRBJ1-2|-|TRBV14
CASSQLGGYGYTF
TGTGCCAGCAGCCAATTAGGCGGGTATGGCTACACCTTC
>-|TRBJ2-1|-|TRBV5-1
CASSPSDEQFF
TGCGCCAGCTCTCCTAGCGACGAGCAGTTCTTC
>TRBD2|TRBJ2-7|-|TRBV6-4
CASSDSGLAAYEQYF
TGTGCCAGCAGTGACTCGGGACTAGCGGCTTACGAGCAGTACTTC
>-|TRBJ1-4|-|TRBV28
CASKTTTAFNEKLFF
TGTGCCAGCAAAACAACGACAGCGTTTAATGAAAAACTGTTTTTT
>-|TRBJ1-3|-|TRBV9
CASRADRGSGNTIYF
TGTGCCAGCAGGGCAGACAGAGGCTCTGGAAACACCATATATTTT
>TRBD2|TRBJ2-3|-|TRBV28
CASSLGLAGATDTQYF
TGTGCCAGCAGTTTAGGACTAGCGGGAGCCACAGATACGCAGTATTTT
>TRBD1|TRBJ2-7|-|TRBV28
CASSLSRDRASYEQYF
TGTGCCAGCAGTTTATCTAGGGACAGGGCTTCCTACGAGCAGTACTTC
>-|TRBJ1-4|-|TRBV6-1
CASMGGEYPNEKLFF
TGTGCCAGCATGGGGGGCGAATACCCTAATGAAAAACTGTTTTTT
>-|TRBJ1-1|-|TRBV18
CASSPEISSWATEAFF
TGTGCCAGCTCACCTGAAATTTCTAGTTGGGCTACTGAAGCTTTCTTT
>-|TRBJ2-1|-|TRBV6-4
CASSDSRAEQFF
TGTGCCAGCAGTGACTCACGTGCTGAGCAGTTCTTC
>TRBD1|TRBJ1-2|-|TRBV7-2
CASSFSPGGYGYTF
TGTGCCAGCAGCTTTAGTCCAGGGGGCTATGGCTACACCTTC
>-|TRBJ2-7|-|TRBV5-5
CASSFLPGEGPYEQYF
TGTGCCAGCAGCTTTTTACCGGGAGAGGGGCCCTACGAGCAGTACTTC
>-|TRBJ1-1|-|TRBV29-1
CSVDEGAAPEAFF
TGCAGCGTTGACGAAGGGGCTGCCCCTGAAGCTTTCTTT
>-|TRBJ2-7|once|TRBV5-1
CASSPGDSTYEQYF
TGCGCCAGCAGCCCGGGGGACAGCACCTACGAGCAGTACTTC
>TRBD2|TRBJ2-1|-|TRBV7-3
CASSLTSGMVNNEQFF
TGTGCCAGCAGCTTAACTAGCGGGATGGTTAACAATGAGCAGTTCTTC
>-|TRBJ2-3|-|TRBV5-1
CASSPSGGVNPTDTQYF
TGCGCCAGCAGCCCCTCCGGGGGCGTAAACCCCACAGATACGCAGTATTTT
>TRBD1|TRBJ2-2|-|TRBV14
CASSRQGPGELFF
TGTGCCAGCAGCCGACAGGGTCCCGGGGAGCTGTTTTTT
>-|TRBJ2-6|-|TRBV5-1
CASSSGSSGANVLTF
TGCGCCAGCAGCTCCGGGAGCTCTGGGGCCAACGTCCTGACTTTC
>-|TRBJ2-7|once|TRBV11-3
CASTPRPEPYEQYF
TGTGCCAGCACCCCTCGGCCCGAACCCTACGAGCAGTACTTC
>-|TRBJ1-1|-|TRBV28
CASSLSTWAQNTEAFF
TGTGCCAGCAGTTTATCGACATGGGCCCAGAACACTGAAGCTTTCTTT
>-|TRBJ2-4|once|TRBV28
CASNKGGRANIQYF
TGTGCCAGCAACAAGGGGGGAAGGGCGAACATTCAGTACTTC
>-|TRBJ2-7|-|TRBV6-6
CASSYSQGSRNEQYF
TGTGCCAGCAGTTACTCTCAAGGGAGCAGGAACGAGCAGTACTTC
>TRBD1|TRBJ1-1|-|TRBV7-9
CASSLDRADEAFF
TGTGCCAGCAGCTTGGACAGGGCTGATGAAGCTTTCTTT
>-|TRBJ2-1|-|TRBV11-3
CASSLSTDEQFF
TGTGCCAGCAGCTTATCCACTGATGAGCAGTTCTTC
>TRBD1|TRBJ2-5|-|TRBV6-1
CASSKGQGKETQYF
TGTGCCAGCAGTAAGGGACAGGGGAAAGAGACCCAGTACTTC
>-|TRBJ2-7|-|TRBV28
CASSRDTSYEQYF
TGTGCCAGCAGTAGGGACACCTCCTACGAGCAGTACTTC
>-|TRBJ2-7|-|TRBV28
CASKNRRDEQYF
TGTGCCAGCAAAAACCGGCGCGACGAGCAGTACTTC
>-|TRBJ2-6|-|TRBV11-2
CASSFYLSGANVLTF
TGTGCCAGCAGCTTCTATCTCTCTGGGGCCAACGTCCTGACTTTC
>TRBD2|TRBJ2-3|-|TRBV4-3
CASSLGTSGRATDTQYF
TGCGCCAGCAGCCTAGGGACTAGCGGGAGAGCTACAGATACGCAGTATTTT
>-|TRBJ1-2|once|TRBV6-5
CASRRSTNYGYTF
TGTGCCAGCCGTAGGAGTACTAACTATGGCTACACCTTC
>-|TRBJ1-2|once|TRBV28
CASSFRLYGYTF
TGTGCCAGCAGTTTCCGGCTCTATGGCTACACCTTC
>TRBD2|TRBJ2-1|-|TRBV16
CASSQLSTSGAGQFF
TGTGCCAGCAGCCAATTGTCAACTAGCGGGGCTGGCCAGTTCTTC
>-|TRBJ1-1|-|TRBV28
CASSLETPNTEAFF
TGTGCCAGCAGTTTAGAGACCCCGAACACTGAAGCTTTCTTT
>-|TRBJ1-5|-|TRBV11-1
CASSLGFNQPQHF
TGTGCCAGCAGCTTAGGGTTCAATCAGCCCCAGCATTTT
>-|TRBJ1-4|-|TRBV7-9
CASSFGQTANEKLFF
TGTGCCAGCAGCTTTGGGCAGACTGCTAATGAAAAACTGTTTTTT
>-|TRBJ2-3|-|TRBV2
CASGRRAVWGGTDTQYF
TGTGCCAGCGGGAGGAGGGCGGTCTGGGGGGGCACAGATACGCAGTATTTT
>-|TRBJ2-3|-|TRBV29-1
CSVPEGGLGNTQYF
TGCAGCGTACCCGAGGGGGGTCTCGGGAATACGCAGTATTTT
>-|TRBJ2-1|-|TRBV5-1
CASSTDGETYNEQFF
TGCGCCAGCAGCACGGACGGGGAGACCTACAATGAGCAGTTCTTC
>-|TRBJ1-2|-|TRBV27
CASSLFSGRNYGYTF
TGTGCCAGCAGTTTATTCTCAGGGCGGAACTATGGCTACACCTTC
>-|TRBJ2-7|-|TRBV27
CASSPRFFSDRNYEQYF
TGTGCCAGCAGTCCCCGTTTTTTCTCCGACAGAAACTACGAGCAGTACTTC